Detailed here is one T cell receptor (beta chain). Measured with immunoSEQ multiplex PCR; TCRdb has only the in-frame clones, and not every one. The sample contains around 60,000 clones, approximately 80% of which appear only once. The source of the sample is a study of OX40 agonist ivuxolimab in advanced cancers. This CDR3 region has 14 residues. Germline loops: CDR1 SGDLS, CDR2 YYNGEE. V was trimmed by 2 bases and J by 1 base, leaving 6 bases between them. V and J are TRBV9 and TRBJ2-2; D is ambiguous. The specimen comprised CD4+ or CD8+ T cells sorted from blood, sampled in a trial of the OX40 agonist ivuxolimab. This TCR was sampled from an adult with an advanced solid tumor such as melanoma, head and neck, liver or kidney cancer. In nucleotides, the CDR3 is TGTGCCAGCAGCGTTGACGTGAACACCGGGGAGCTGTTTTTT. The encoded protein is CASSVDVNTGELFF.